This T cell receptor beta chain was sequenced in a study of cytomegalovirus exposure and HLA in healthy donors. Trimming left V 4 bases short and J 2 bases short, with 10 bases between. The CDR3 has 14 amino acids. Germline V gene lookup returns CDR1 MGHRA and CDR2 YSYEKL. PCR used 60 Vbeta primers and 13 Jbeta primers. Profiled with immunoSEQ multiplex PCR; TCRdb holds only in-frame clones, not every one. The data hold roughly 180,000 clones, with roughly 10% observed a single time. This TCR came from a woman aged 30 to 39 in good health and CMV-seropositive. The sample comprised PBMCs. This chain uses TRBV4-1 with TRBJ2-3, with D uncertain. CDR3 sequence reads: CASSLSPLTDTQYF. The CDR3 nucleotides read TGCGCCAGCAGCCTTAGCCCTCTCACAGATACGCAGTATTTT.